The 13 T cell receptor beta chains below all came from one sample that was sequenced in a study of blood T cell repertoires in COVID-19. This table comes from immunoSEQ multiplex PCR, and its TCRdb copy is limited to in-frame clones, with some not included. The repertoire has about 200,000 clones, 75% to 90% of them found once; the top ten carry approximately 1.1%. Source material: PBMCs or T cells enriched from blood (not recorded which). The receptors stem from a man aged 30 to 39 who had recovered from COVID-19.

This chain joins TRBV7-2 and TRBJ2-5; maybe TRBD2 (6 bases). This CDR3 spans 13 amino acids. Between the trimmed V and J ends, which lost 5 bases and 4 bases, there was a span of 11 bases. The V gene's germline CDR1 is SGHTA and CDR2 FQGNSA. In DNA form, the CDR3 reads TGTGCCAGCAGCAAAGGAGGGATAGAGACCCAGTACTTC. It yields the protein CASSKGGIETQYF.

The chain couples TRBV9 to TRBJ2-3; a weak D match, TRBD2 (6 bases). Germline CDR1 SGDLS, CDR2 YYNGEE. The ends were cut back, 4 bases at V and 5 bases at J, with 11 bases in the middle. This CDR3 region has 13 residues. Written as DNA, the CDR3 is TGTGCCAGCAGCAGCCGGGACTTAGATACGCAGTATTTT. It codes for CASSSRDLDTQYF.

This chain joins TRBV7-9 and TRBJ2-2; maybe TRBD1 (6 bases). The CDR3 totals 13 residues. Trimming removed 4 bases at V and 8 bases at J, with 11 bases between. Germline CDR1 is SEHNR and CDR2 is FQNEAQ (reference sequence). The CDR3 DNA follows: TGTGCCAGCAGCTCACAGGGAGCGGGGGAGCTGTTTTTT. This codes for CASSSQGAGELFF.

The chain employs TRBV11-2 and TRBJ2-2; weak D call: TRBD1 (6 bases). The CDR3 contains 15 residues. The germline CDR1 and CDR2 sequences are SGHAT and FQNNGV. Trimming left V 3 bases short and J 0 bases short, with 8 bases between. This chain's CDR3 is CASSFGQSNTGELFF. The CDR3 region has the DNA TGTGCCAGCAGCTTCGGACAGTCGAACACCGGGGAGCTGTTTTTT.

The CDR3 loop reads CASSAHGGTNEKLFF. The CDR3 DNA follows: TGTGCCAGCAGTGCCCACGGGGGGACTAATGAAAAACTGTTTTTT. V and J are TRBV27 and TRBJ1-4, with TRBD1 as a possible D gene (5 bases). Trimming pared 5 bases from V and 2 bases from J, leaving 12 bases between. Germline assignment: CDR1 MNHEY and CDR2 SMNVEV (reference sequence). The CDR3 runs 15 residues.

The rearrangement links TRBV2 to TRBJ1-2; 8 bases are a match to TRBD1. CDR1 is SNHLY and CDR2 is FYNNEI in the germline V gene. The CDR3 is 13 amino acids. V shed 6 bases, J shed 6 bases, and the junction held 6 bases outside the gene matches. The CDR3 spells CASRPRGLNGYTF. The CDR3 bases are TGTGCCAGCAGGCCCAGGGGGCTCAATGGCTACACCTTC.

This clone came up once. The CDR3 spells CASSTGTGKNQPQHF. The DNA of the CDR3 is TGTGCCAGTAGTACCGGGACAGGGAAGAATCAGCCCCAGCATTTT. This chain joins TRBV19 and TRBJ1-5; 9 bases are a match to TRBD1. Losses at the gene ends were 4 bases for V and 4 bases for J; bases not matched to a gene: 5. There are 15 residues in the CDR3. Germline assignment: CDR1 LNHDA and CDR2 SQIVND (reference sequence).

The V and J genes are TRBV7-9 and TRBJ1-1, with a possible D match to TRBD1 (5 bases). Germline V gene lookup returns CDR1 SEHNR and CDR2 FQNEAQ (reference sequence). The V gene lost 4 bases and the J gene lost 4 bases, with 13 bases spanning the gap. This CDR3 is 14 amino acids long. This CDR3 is CASSYGTGGTEAFF. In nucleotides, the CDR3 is TGTGCCAGCAGCTACGGGACGGGGGGCACTGAAGCTTTCTTT.

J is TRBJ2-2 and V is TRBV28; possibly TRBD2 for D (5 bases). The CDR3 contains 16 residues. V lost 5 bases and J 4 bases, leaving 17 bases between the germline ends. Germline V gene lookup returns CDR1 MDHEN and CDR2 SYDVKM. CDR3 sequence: CASSLTALASTGELFF. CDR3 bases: TGTGCCAGCAGTCTAACGGCGCTAGCAAGCACCGGGGAGCTGTTTTTT. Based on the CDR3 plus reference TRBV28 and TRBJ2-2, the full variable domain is DVKVTQSSRYLVKRTGEKVFLECVQDMDHENMFWYRQDPGLGLRLIYFSYDVKMKEKGDIPEGYSVSREKKERFSLILESASTNQTSMYLCASSLTALASTGELFFGEGSRLTVL.

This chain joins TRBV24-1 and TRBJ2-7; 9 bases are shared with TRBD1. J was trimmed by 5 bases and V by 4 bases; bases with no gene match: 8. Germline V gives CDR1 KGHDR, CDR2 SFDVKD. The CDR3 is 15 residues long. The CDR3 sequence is CATSDPNRGRDEQYF. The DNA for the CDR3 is TGTGCCACCAGTGACCCTAACAGGGGGCGGGACGAGCAGTACTTC.

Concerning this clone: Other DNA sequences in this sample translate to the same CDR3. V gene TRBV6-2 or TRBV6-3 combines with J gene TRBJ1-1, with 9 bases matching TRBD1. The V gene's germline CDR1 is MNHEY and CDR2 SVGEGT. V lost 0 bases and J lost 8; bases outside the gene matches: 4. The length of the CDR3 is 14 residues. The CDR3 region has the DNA TGTGCCAGCAGTTACTCCAGAGGACAGGGGGAAGCTTTCTTT. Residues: CASSYSRGQGEAFF.

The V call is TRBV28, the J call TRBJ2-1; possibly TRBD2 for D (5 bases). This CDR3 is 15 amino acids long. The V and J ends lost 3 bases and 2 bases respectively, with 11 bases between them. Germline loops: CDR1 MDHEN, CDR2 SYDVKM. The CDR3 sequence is CASSFWEKTYNEQFF. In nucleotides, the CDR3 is TGTGCCAGCAGTTTTTGGGAGAAAACCTACAATGAGCAGTTCTTC.

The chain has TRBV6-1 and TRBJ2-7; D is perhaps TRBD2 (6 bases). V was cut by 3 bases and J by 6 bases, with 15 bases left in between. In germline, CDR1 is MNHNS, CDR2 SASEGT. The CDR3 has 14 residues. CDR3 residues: CASSDAETSPEQYF. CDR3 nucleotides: TGTGCCAGCAGTGACGCTGAAACTAGCCCCGAGCAGTACTTC.